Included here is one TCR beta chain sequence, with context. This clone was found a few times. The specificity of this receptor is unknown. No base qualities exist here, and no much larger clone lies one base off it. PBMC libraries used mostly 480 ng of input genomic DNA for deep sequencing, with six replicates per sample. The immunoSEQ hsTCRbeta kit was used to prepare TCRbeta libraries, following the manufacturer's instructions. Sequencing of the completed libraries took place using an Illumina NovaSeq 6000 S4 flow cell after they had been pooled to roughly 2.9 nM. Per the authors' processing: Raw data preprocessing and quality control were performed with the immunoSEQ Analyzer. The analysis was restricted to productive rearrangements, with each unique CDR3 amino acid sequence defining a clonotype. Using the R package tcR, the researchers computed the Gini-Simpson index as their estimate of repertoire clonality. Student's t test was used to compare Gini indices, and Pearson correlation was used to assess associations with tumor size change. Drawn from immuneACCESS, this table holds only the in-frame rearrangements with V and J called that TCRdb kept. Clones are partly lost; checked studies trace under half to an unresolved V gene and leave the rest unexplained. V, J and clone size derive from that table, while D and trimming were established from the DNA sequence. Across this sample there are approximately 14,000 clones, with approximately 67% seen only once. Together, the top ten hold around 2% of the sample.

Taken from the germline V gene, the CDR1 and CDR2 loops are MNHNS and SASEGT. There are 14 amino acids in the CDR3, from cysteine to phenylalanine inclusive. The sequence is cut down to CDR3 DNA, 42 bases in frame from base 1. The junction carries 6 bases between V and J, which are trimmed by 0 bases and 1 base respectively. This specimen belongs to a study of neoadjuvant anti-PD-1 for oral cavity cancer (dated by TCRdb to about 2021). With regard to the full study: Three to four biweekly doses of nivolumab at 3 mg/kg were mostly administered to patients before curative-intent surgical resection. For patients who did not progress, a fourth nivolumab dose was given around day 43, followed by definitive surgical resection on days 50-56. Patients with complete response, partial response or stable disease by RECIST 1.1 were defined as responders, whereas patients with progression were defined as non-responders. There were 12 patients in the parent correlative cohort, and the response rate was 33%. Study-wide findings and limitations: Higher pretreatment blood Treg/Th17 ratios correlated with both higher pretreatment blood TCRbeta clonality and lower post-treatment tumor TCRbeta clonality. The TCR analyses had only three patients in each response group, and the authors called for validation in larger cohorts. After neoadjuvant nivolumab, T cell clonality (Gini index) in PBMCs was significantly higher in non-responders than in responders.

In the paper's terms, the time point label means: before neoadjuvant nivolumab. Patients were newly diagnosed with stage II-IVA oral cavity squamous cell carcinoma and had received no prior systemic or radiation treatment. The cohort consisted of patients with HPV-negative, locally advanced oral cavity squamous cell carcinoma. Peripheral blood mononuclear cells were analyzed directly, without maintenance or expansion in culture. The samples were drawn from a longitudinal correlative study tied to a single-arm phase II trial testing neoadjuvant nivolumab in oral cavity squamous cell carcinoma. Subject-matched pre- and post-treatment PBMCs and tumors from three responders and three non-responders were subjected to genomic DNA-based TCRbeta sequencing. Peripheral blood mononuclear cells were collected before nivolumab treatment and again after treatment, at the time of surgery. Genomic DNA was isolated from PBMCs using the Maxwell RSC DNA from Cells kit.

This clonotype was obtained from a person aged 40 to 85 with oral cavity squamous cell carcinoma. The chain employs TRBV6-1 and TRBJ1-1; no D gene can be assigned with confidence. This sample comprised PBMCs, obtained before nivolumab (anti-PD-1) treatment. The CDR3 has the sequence CASSEAGRNTEAFF. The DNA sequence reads TGTGCCAGCAGTGAAGCTGGGCGGAACACTGAAGCTTTCTTT.